This T cell receptor beta chain stems from a study of graft-versus-host responses after intestinal transplantation. Study information: As for transplant type, recipients had multivisceral, liver-intestinal, or isolated intestinal grafts. Each recipient received anti-thymocyte globulin induction, then tacrolimus and steroids for about 3 years. Findings of the study overall: Some GvH clones were seen earlier in gut or blood, suggesting intestinal origin. Levels of circulating GvH clones at their peak were associated with early post-transplant HvG declines.

In the case of this clone: What it binds is unknown.

Sequenced by immunoSEQ multiplex PCR; TCRdb stores in-frame clones only, minus some. The sample yields 43,000 or so clones, about 93% seen once. CDR1 is MDHEN, CDR2 SYDVKM, per germline. The CDR3 has 14 residues. The V gene lost 5 bases and the J gene lost 4 bases, with 14 bases spanning the gap. The V and J genes are TRBV28 and TRBJ1-2; no reliable D call. The sequence was collected from a human patient who received an intestinal transplant, so some T cells may come from the graft donor. Sequenced here: PBMCs, sampled about 790 days after a first intestinal transplant, on the day of a second. The CDR3 spells CASSVSGRGYGYTF. The DNA for the CDR3 is TGTGCCAGCAGTGTATCCGGGCGGGGCTATGGCTACACCTTC.